The rows below give T cell receptor beta chains drawn from one sample of a study of human T cells and chemical hapten exposure. In TCRdb, the RACE reads were re-called with MiXCR into one record per CDR3 protein. Among approximately 350,000 distinct CDR3 sequences listed, around 7% were seen once. Sequencing used whole blood, obtained in connection with sensitization to the hapten diphenylcyclopropenone (DPC). These receptor sequences come from a woman younger than 30 with alopecia areata. Some clones in this sample may be carry-over from other donors' samples. Both conserved end residues are part of each CDR3. The order of the fields is V gene, CDR3 protein.

TRBV20-1 | CSARSRDRELEAFF
TRBV20-1 | CSASGGTSGTDTQYF
TRBV20-1 | CSARDRNKNIQYF
TRBV6-6 | CASSHEDRFVSDTQYF
TRBV6-2/TRBV6-3 | CASSSYGSGYTF
TRBV11-1 | CASSLSPHRHWAQPQHF
TRBV12-5 | CASGLVQGTAGNTIYF
TRBV11-3 | CASSLGTSGRTDTQYF
TRBV20-1 | CSAREGREEGQYF
TRBV11-2 | CASRILTGGNTGELFF
TRBV2 | CASSLGETEGHSPLHF
TRBV5-4 | CASSRRADTEAFF
TRBV20-1 | CSARVDNYGYTF
TRBV4-1 | CASSQEGRPDLYGYTF
TRBV12-3/TRBV12-4 | CASSRDRASQHF
TRBV7-2 | CASSLDRVHYEQYF
TRBV14 | CASSPRRTVGGYGYTF
TRBV20-1 | CSARTVEGYGYTF
TRBV7-8 | CASSRTGLDGYTF
TRBV5-6 | CASSLIGDRHETQYF
TRBV10-3 | CAISAPGETINEQFF
TRBV20-1 | CSAVSGTSGTYEQYF
TRBV20-1 | CSAPRPGEPVYGYTF
TRBV7-6 | CASSLVTGVPDTQYF
TRBV7-3 | CASSLDRGLQYF
TRBV4-3 | CASSTGGDVGTEAFF
TRBV5-1 | CASSPLVTSGYEQYF
TRBV15 | CATSRAPGQFVDTQYF
TRBV29-1 | CSVEERRGAEQYF
TRBV6-2/TRBV6-3 | CASTYSRHVLTF
TRBV7-2 | CASSLVGGVKSTEAFF
TRBV7-8 | CASSLGTGAGAHEQYF
TRBV6-5 | CASRQEITGELFF
TRBV9 | CASRRGTGGNYGYTF
TRBV24-1 | CATSDRLAGGTDTQYF
TRBV25-1 | CASSEGTGSWTEAFF
TRBV10-3 | CAISPTDDSPLHF
TRBV6-4 | CASSELPGDGANVLTF
TRBV6-5 | CASSYSGLVRTEAFF
TRBV5-1 | CASSLSAGGDADTQYF
TRBV20-1 | CSARGINQPQHF
TRBV13 | CASSLDASGAILQYNEQFF
TRBV4-3 | CASSQTSSASYEQYF
TRBV5-1 | CASSFQGSSYNSPLHF
TRBV6-5 | CASRGLAGSSTDTQYF